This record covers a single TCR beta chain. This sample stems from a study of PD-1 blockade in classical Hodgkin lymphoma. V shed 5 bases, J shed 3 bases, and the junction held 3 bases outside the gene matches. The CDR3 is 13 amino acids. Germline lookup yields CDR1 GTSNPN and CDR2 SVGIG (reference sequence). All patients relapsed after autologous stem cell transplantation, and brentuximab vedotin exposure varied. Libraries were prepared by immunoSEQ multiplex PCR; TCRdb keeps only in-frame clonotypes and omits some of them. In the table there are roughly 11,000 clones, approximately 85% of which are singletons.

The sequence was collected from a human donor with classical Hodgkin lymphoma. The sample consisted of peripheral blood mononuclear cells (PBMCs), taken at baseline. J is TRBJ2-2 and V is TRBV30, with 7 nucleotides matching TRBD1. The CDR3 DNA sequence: TGTGCCTGGCTCACAGGGGACACCGGGGAGCTGTTTTTT. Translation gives CAWLTGDTGELFF.